This TCR beta chain was identified in a study of blood T cell repertoires in COVID-19. Study-wide context: Acute and convalescent COVID-19 specimens originated in the United States, Italy and Spain.

From germline, CDR1 is GTSNPN and CDR2 SVGIG (reference sequence). The CDR3 has 15 residues. V was shortened by 5 bases and J by 8 bases, with 19 bases between the two germline ends. Here immunoSEQ multiplex PCR was the method, and the copy in TCRdb shows in-frame clones only, minus some. Of approximately 350,000 clones listed, about 90% are singletons. Sequencing was done on a sample of peripheral blood. This receptor was taken from a woman aged 18-29 years who had recovered from COVID-19. J is TRBJ1-6 and V is TRBV30; perhaps TRBD1 as D (5 bases). CDR3 amino acids: CAWGAGRGGYSPLHF. The CDR3 DNA is TGTGCCTGGGGAGCTGGGCGGGGCGGATATTCACCCCTCCACTTT.